This TCR beta chain was recovered during a study of blood T cell repertoires in COVID-19. Study-level background: Samples representing acute and convalescent COVID-19 were sourced from the United States, Italy and Spain. PBMCs, B-cell-depleted T cells, or T cells provided the cDNA or gDNA that made up the material.

Trimming left V 3 bases short and J 4 bases short, with 13 bases between. This CDR3 comprises 15 residues. Germline CDR1 MDHEN, CDR2 SYDVKM. Measured with immunoSEQ multiplex PCR; TCRdb has only the in-frame clones, and not every one. The data show roughly 250,000 clones, roughly 91% seen once. The TCR originated in a woman in her thirties or forties with acute COVID-19. The chain joins TRBV28 to TRBJ1-5; D is ambiguous. Sequencing was performed on PBMCs or T cells enriched from blood (not recorded which). CDR3 in DNA: TGTGCCAGCAGTTTTATCCAACTTTTGAATCAGCCCCAGCATTTT. This translates into CASSFIQLLNQPQHF.